A single sample is the source of the 12 T cell receptor beta chains below, sequenced in a study of OX40 agonist ivuxolimab in advanced cancers. Profiling relied on immunoSEQ multiplex PCR, and the TCRdb table lists in-frame clones only, not all of them. The data contain fewer than 95,000 clones, under 95% of them seen just once; the ten biggest clones take up 0.65% to 0.85%. Source: CD4+ or CD8+ T cells sorted from blood, taken in a trial of the OX40 agonist ivuxolimab. The origin of the receptors is an adult with an advanced solid tumor such as melanoma, head and neck, liver or kidney cancer.

The chain couples TRBV7-3 to TRBJ2-1, with unresolved D. V was pared by 5 bases and J by 10 bases, with 15 bases between. This CDR3 contains 13 residues. Germline loops: CDR1 SGHTA, CDR2 FQGTGA. The CDR3 here is CASSPQASREQFF. CDR3 coding DNA: TGTGCCAGCAGCCCCCAAGCCTCAAGAGAGCAGTTCTTC.

The rearrangement joins TRBV29-1 to TRBJ2-3; D is undetermined. The V end lost 3 bases, the J end lost 6 bases, and 10 bases lay between the germline ends. Germline V gene sequence: CDR1 SQVTM, CDR2 ANQGSEA. The CDR3 totals 12 residues. The DNA for the CDR3 is TGCAGCGTTGATAGGCCCGGGGATACGCAGTATTTT. Translation gives CSVDRPGDTQYF.

This chain connects TRBV4-3 to TRBJ2-3; D not certain. This CDR3 region has 17 residues. Per the germline V gene, CDR1 is LGHNA and CDR2 is YSLEER. Trimming shortened V by 0 bases and J by 5 bases, and 18 bases separated the two germline ends. CDR3 sequence: CASSQDMGGRGIDTQYF. CDR3 sequence (DNA): TGCGCCAGCAGCCAAGATATGGGCGGAAGAGGAATAGATACGCAGTATTTT.

The chain links TRBV6-1 to TRBJ1-1; 7 bases are a match to TRBD1. J lost 2 bases, V lost 9 bases, and 12 bases had no gene match. The CDR3 has 15 residues. Germline CDR1 is MNHNS and CDR2 is SASEGT. CDR3 nucleotides: TGTGCCAGTATGGTGGCAGGGGGGATTAACACTGAAGCTTTCTTT. It specifies CASMVAGGINTEAFF.

The chain joins TRBV27 to TRBJ2-5, with D uncertain. With 6 bases removed from V and 5 bases from J, the gap between germline ends came to 4 bases. This CDR3 spans 10 amino acids. In germline, CDR1 is MNHEY, CDR2 SMNVEV (reference sequence). Here the CDR3 DNA reads TGTGCCAGCAGAGGGGAGACCCAGTACTTC. Translating gives CASRGETQYF.

The chain recombines TRBV5-1 with TRBJ1-1; D is uncertain. Germline V gene sequence: CDR1 SGHRS, CDR2 YFSETQ. The CDR3 spans 13 residues. V was trimmed by 4 bases and J by 4 bases, leaving 11 bases between them. CDR3 sequence reads: CASSEQAPTEAFF. The CDR3 region has the DNA TGCGCCAGCAGCGAGCAGGCCCCCACTGAAGCTTTCTTT.

The genes are TRBV7-2 and TRBJ2-1; TRBD2 is a possible D gene (6 bases). The CDR3 runs 16 residues. The V end was cut by 1 base, the J end by 4 bases, with 14 bases between. CDR1 SGHTA and CDR2 FQGNSA come from the germline V gene. The DNA for the CDR3 is TGTGCCAGCAGCTTAGATGGGCTAGCGAGTTACAATGAGCAGTTCTTC. Translation: CASSLDGLASYNEQFF.

The chain has TRBV12-5 and TRBJ2-2; the D gene is possibly TRBD1 (5 bases). The ends were cut back, 1 base at V and 7 bases at J, with 13 bases in the middle. CDR3 size: 15 residues. The germline CDR1 and CDR2 sequences are LGHNT and FRNRAP. DNA for the CDR3: TGTGCTAGTGGTTTGGGGGCAGGGTCAGACGGGGAGCTGTTTTTT. Protein sequence: CASGLGAGSDGELFF.

The rearrangement uses TRBV11-2 and TRBJ1-1; D is ambiguous. Germline V gene sequence: CDR1 SGHAT, CDR2 FQNNGV. The CDR3 is made up of 11 amino acids. Deletions cut 3 bases from V and 7 bases from J, with 6 bases between. The CDR3 DNA follows: TGTGCCAGCAGCTTGGTGGATGAAGCTTTCTTT. It specifies CASSLVDEAFF.

CDR3 region: CASSIPRQGVNEKLFF. The DNA for the CDR3 is TGTGCCAGTAGTATCCCCCGACAGGGGGTTAATGAAAAACTGTTTTTT. The genes are TRBV19 and TRBJ1-4, with TRBD1 identical over 9 bases. This CDR3 has 16 amino acids. From germline, CDR1 is LNHDA and CDR2 SQIVND (reference sequence). J gave up 4 bases and V 3 bases, and 6 bases lay outside the gene matches.

This chain connects TRBV5-5 to TRBJ2-1; TRBD2 matches at 9 bases. The V and J ends lost 1 base and 7 bases, in that order; junction bases with no gene match: 3. This CDR3 comprises 14 residues. Looked up from germline, CDR1 is SGHKS and CDR2 is YYEKEE (reference sequence). For the CDR3, the DNA is TGTGCCAGCAGCTTGCTAGCGGGGATTAATGAGCAGTTCTTC. It yields the protein CASSLLAGINEQFF.

The CDR3, as DNA: TGTGCCAGCCGTAACCCCCAAGATACGCAGTATTTT. It encodes CASRNPQDTQYF. The V gene is TRBV6-5, the J gene TRBJ2-3; D is undetermined. The CDR3 has 12 amino acids. V lost 8 bases to trimming and J lost 5 bases, with 11 bases between them. The V gene's germline CDR1 is MNHEY and CDR2 SVGAGI.